Shown below are 7 T cell receptor beta chains from a single sample sequenced in a study of early T cells in non-severe SARS-CoV-2 infection. From the 5' RACE reads, TCRdb called clonotypes with MiXCR, one entry per CDR3 protein. This table holds tens of thousands of distinct CDR3 sequences, approximately 8.8% found once. The material was whole blood, obtained at baseline. Source of these receptors: an adult who was a healthcare worker with PCR-confirmed SARS-CoV-2 infection or an uninfected control (not recorded which).

The V call is TRBV18, the J call TRBJ2-6; TRBD1 agrees at 9 bases. V shed 6 bases and J 4 bases; nucleotides not matched to a gene: 7. The CDR3 is 16 amino acids. Germline CDR1 KGHSH, CDR2 LQKENI. CDR3 protein: CASSPGQGMGANVLTF. DNA for the CDR3: TGTGCCAGCTCGCCGGGACAGGGTATGGGGGCCAACGTCCTGACTTTC.

The chain has TRBV21-1 and TRBJ2-7; the DNA was not compared with TRBD1, the D call given in the table. TRBV21-1 is recorded as a pseudogene. The CDR3 has 17 residues. CDR3 coding DNA: TGTGCCAGCAGCAAAGGAGGATTGCCCCCGAGTCACCACGAGCAGTACTTC. It codes for CASSKGGLPPSHHEQYF.

In its sample, this clonotype was seen many times. The chain joins TRBV11-2 to TRBJ2-5; perhaps TRBD2 as D (5 bases). CDR1 and CDR2 from the germline V gene are SGHAT and FQNNGV. The CDR3 loop spans 14 amino acids. The V gene lost 8 bases and the J gene lost 1 base, with 14 bases spanning the gap. CDR3 protein: CASASPAVQETQYF. The DNA for the CDR3 is TGTGCCAGCGCTTCACCAGCGGTCCAAGAGACCCAGTACTTC.

This clonotype came up a few times. This rearrangement joins TRBV6-2 or TRBV6-3 to TRBJ2-3; 8 bases fit TRBD2. Germline lookup yields CDR1 MNHEY and CDR2 SVGEGT. Trimming cost V 2 bases and J 2 bases; bases outside gene matches: 6. This CDR3 contains 16 residues. The CDR3 sequence: CASSYRSGSPTDTQYF. The CDR3 DNA reads as TGTGCCAGCAGTTACCGAAGCGGGAGTCCCACAGATACGCAGTATTTT.

This clonotype has more than one count but fewer than ten. The V gene is TRBV5-1, the J gene TRBJ2-7; 12 bases are a match to TRBD2. The J segment lost 4 bases and the V segment lost 4 bases, leaving 12 bases of the junction unmatched. The CDR3 has 17 residues. Per germline, CDR1 SGHRS and CDR2 YFSETQ. The CDR3 DNA is TGCGCCAGCAGCCAGTCTAGCGGGAGGGCCGGTTCTTACGAGCAGTACTTC. Its protein product is CASSQSSGRAGSYEQYF.

This clonotype showed up just a few times. The chain uses TRBV7-2 and TRBJ1-2; tentatively, D is TRBD1 (5 bases). Germline assignment: CDR1 SGHTA and CDR2 FQGNSA. The germline V and J ends were trimmed by 2 bases and 8 bases, with 15 bases remaining between them. This CDR3 has 14 amino acids. CDR3 in DNA: TGTGCCAGCAGCTTAAAACTGGCAGGGTTCGGCTACACCTTC. Translation gives CASSLKLAGFGYTF.

The genes are TRBV20-1 and TRBJ2-3; 12 positions match TRBD2. Per germline, CDR1 DFQATT and CDR2 SNEGSKA (reference sequence). The CDR3 contains 14 residues. V shed 2 bases, J shed 9 bases, and the junction held 6 bases outside the gene matches. CDR3 in amino acids: CSARLAGGPGTQYF. CDR3 DNA: TGCAGTGCTAGACTAGCGGGAGGGCCGGGGACGCAGTATTTT.